The 8 T cell receptor beta chains listed next were all sequenced from one sample in a study of T cells after yellow fever vaccination. TCRdb passed the 5' RACE reads through MiXCR, listing each CDR3 protein once. In the table there are a few hundred thousand distinct CDR3 sequences, under 9% of which are singletons. This specimen consisted of CD4+ T cells sorted from PBMCs, obtained 5 days after the yellow fever booster vaccination. These receptors were taken from a man aged 18 to 30 who received the YFV17D yellow fever vaccine.

This chain connects TRBV6-4 to TRBJ2-1, with TRBD1 as a possible D gene (6 bases). The CDR3 is 15 residues long. Per germline, CDR1 MRHNA and CDR2 SNTAGT. Trimming stripped 9 bases from V and 0 bases from J, with 15 bases between. CDR3 bases: TGTGCCAGTAAAGTCCAGGGGAGCTCCTACAATGAGCAGTTCTTC. Its translation: CASKVQGSSYNEQFF.

V is TRBV4-2 and J is TRBJ1-2, with D uncertain. Per germline, CDR1 LGHNA and CDR2 YNFKEQ. This CDR3 is built from 14 residues. V was clipped by 0 bases and J by 0 bases, with 5 bases between them. The CDR3 sequence: CASSQDSSNYGYTF. The CDR3 DNA is TGTGCCAGCAGCCAAGACAGTTCTAACTATGGCTACACCTTC.

This clonotype was seen at least ten times. V usage is TRBV4-3 and J usage is TRBJ1-5; D not certain. Germline loops: CDR1 LGHNA, CDR2 YSLEER. This CDR3 is 15 amino acids long. V was pared by 1 base and J by 5 bases, with 12 bases between. The CDR3 protein is CASSQGVFSDQPQHF. The CDR3 nucleotides are TGCGCCAGCAGCCAAGGGGTCTTCTCAGATCAGCCCCAGCATTTT.

Ten or more counts support this clonotype. The V and J genes are TRBV5-1 and TRBJ2-2; maybe TRBD1 (6 bases). Trimming cost V 3 bases and J 1 base, with 10 bases left between them. Germline loops: CDR1 SGHRS, CDR2 YFSETQ. This CDR3 is 15 amino acids long. CDR3 in DNA: TGCGCCAGCAGCTACGGACAGAGGAACACCGGGGAGCTGTTTTTT. Encoded protein: CASSYGQRNTGELFF.

This clonotype was found a few times. The rearrangement links TRBV20-1 to TRBJ2-5, with TRBD1 matching over 7 bases. The CDR3 contains 15 residues. Trimming at V came to 6 bases and at J to 1 base, leaving 11 bases not matched to a gene. Germline V gene sequence: CDR1 DFQATT, CDR2 SNEGSKA (reference sequence). The CDR3 reads CSAIPRTGFQETQYF. The CDR3 nucleotides are TGCAGTGCCATCCCAAGGACAGGATTCCAAGAGACCCAGTACTTC.

This clonotype was found a few times. V gene TRBV24-1 combines with J gene TRBJ1-1, with D uncertain. The germline V and J ends were trimmed by 9 bases and 2 bases, with 12 bases remaining between them. The CDR3 covers 13 residues. Per germline, CDR1 KGHDR and CDR2 SFDVKD. The CDR3 protein is CATVGTPNTEAFF. Here the CDR3 DNA reads TGTGCCACCGTTGGTACACCCAACACTGAAGCTTTCTTT.

This clonotype was recorded a few times. The chain couples TRBV2 to TRBJ2-2, with D possibly matching TRBD2 (6 bases). This CDR3 region has 14 residues. V lost 4 bases and J 5 bases, leaving 11 bases between the germline ends. Germline V gene sequence: CDR1 SNHLY, CDR2 FYNNEI. The chain's CDR3 is CASSGEESTGELFF. CDR3 bases: TGTGCCAGCAGTGGGGAGGAAAGTACCGGGGAGCTGTTTTTT.

This clonotype occurred a few times. This chain uses TRBV4-1 with TRBJ2-3; 10 nucleotides line up with TRBD2. This CDR3 has 19 residues. Per the germline V gene, CDR1 is MGHRA and CDR2 is YSYEKL. J gave up 5 bases and V 0 bases, and 14 bases lay outside the gene matches. In DNA, the CDR3 is TGCGCCAGCAGCCAAGATAAATTAGCGGGGGGCCTTGGACGAGATACGCAGTATTTT. Protein: CASSQDKLAGGLGRDTQYF.